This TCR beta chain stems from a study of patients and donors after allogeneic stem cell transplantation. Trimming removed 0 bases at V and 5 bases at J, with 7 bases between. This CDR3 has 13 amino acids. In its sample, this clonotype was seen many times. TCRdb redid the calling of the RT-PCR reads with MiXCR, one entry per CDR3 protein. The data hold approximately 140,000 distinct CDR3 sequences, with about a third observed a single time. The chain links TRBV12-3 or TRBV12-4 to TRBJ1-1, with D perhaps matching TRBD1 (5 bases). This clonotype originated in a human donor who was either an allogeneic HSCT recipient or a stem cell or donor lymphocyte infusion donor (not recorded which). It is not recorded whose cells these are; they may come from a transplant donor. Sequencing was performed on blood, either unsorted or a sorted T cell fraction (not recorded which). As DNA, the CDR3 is TGTGCCAGCAGTTTAGCAGCAGGGACTGAAGCTTTCTTT. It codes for CASSLAAGTEAFF.